This T cell receptor beta chain was identified during a study of blood T cell repertoires in COVID-19. Repertoires were generated with immunoSEQ multiplex PCR, while TCRdb's copy carries only in-frame clones and drops some. The data hold just over 250,000 clones, with approximately 89% observed a single time. The TCR was taken from a woman in her seventies with COVID-19, enrolled during active disease. Sequencing was done on a sample of peripheral blood.

CDR3 in amino acids: CASSGQENNSPLHF. The DNA for the CDR3 is TGTGCCAGCAGCGGACAGGAGAATAATTCACCCCTCCACTTT. This rearrangement joins TRBV25-1 to TRBJ1-6, with 7 bases that match TRBD1. V shed 6 bases and J 5 bases; nucleotides not matched to a gene: 4. CDR1 is MGHDK and CDR2 is SYGVNS in the germline V gene. The CDR3 consists of 14 residues.